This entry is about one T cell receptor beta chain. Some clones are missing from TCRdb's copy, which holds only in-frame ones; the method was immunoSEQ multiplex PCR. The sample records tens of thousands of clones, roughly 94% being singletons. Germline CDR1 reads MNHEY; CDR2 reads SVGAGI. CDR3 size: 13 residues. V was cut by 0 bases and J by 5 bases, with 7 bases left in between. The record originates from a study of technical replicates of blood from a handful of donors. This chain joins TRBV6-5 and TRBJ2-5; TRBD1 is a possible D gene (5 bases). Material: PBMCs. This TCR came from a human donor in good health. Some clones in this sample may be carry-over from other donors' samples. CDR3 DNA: TGTGCCAGCAGTTACTCGAACAGGGAGACCCAGTACTTC. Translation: CASSYSNRETQYF.